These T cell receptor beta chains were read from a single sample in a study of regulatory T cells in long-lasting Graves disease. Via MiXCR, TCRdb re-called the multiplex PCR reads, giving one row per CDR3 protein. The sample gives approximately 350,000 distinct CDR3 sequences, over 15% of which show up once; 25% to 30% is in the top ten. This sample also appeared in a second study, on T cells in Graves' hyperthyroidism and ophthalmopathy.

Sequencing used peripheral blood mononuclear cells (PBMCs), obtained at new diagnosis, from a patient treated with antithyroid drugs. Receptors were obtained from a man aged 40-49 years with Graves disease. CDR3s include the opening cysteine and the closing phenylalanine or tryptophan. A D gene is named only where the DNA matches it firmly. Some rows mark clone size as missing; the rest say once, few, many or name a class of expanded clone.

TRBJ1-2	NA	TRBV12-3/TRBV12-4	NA	CASSYAKSTAYGYTF	TGTGCCAGCAGTTACGCGAAATCGACAGCCTATGGCTACACCTTC
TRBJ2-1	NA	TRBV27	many	CASSFHRVNEQFF	TGTGCCAGCAGTTTCCACAGGGTCAATGAGCAGTTCTTC
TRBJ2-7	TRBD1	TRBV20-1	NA	CSARFSTGGIYEQYF	TGCAGTGCTCGCTTCTCTACAGGGGGCATATACGAGCAGTACTTC
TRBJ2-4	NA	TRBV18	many	CASSQPGLEERNIQYF	TGTGCCAGCTCACAACCGGGACTGGAAGAAAGAAACATTCAGTACTTC
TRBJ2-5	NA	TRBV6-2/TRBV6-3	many	CASSRGGGGEETQYF	TGTGCCAGCAGTCGGGGAGGGGGAGGGGAAGAGACCCAGTACTTC
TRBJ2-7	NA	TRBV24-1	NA	CATPNQTCEQYF	TGTGCCACCCCCAACCAGACCTGCGAGCAGTACTTC
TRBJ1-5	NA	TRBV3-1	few	CASSQGGGALGPPQHF	TGTGCCAGCAGCCAAGGGGGGGGGGCCCTGGGTCCGCCCCAGCATTTT
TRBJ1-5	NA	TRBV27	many	CASSFRDPRSPQHF	TGTGCCAGCAGTTTCCGGGACCCTCGGTCGCCCCAGCATTTT
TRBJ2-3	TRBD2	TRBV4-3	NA	CASSRSGGSSTDTQYF	TGCGCCAGCAGCCGTAGCGGGGGCTCCAGCACAGATACGCAGTATTTT
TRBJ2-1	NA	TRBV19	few	CASSIPLYNEQFF	TGTGCCAGCTCCATCCCCCTTTACAATGAGCAGTTCTTC
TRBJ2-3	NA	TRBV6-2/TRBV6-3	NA	CASSYGEFTDTQYF	TGTGCCAGCAGTTACGGAGAATTCACAGATACGCAGTATTTT
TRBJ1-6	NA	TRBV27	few	CASSFSATGGLESPLHF	TGTGCCAGCAGTTTTTCCGCGACTGGAGGACTTGAGTCACCCCTCCACTTT
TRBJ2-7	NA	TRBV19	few	CASSMGRVYEQYF	TGTGCCAGTAGTATGGGCAGGGTGTACGAGCAGTACTTC
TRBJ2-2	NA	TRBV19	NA	CASSVRTNTGELFF	TGTGCCAGTAGTGTCCGCACGAACACCGGGGAGCTGTTTTTT
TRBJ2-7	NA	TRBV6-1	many	CASGIHRDEQYF	TGTGCCAGCGGAATTCACAGGGACGAGCAGTACTTC
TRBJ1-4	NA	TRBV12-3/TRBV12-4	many	CASSLNGEKLFF	TGTGCCAGCAGTTTAAACGGGGAAAAACTGTTTTTT
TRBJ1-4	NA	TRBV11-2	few	CASSQRTVSNEKLFF	TGTGCCAGCAGCCAGAGGACAGTCTCTAATGAAAAACTGTTTTTT
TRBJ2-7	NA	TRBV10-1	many	CASSESTLSGYEQYF	TGCGCCAGCAGTGAGTCGACACTGTCGGGCTACGAGCAGTACTTC
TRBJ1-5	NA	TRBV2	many	CASSPPWGARGNQPQHF	TGTGCCAGCAGTCCCCCGTGGGGGGCCAGGGGCAATCAGCCCCAGCATTTT
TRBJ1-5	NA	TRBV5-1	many	CASSLGTNQPQHF	TGCGCCAGCAGCCTGGGGACCAATCAGCCCCAGCATTTT
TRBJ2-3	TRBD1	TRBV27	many	CASSLDRGTDTQYF	TGTGCCAGCAGCTTAGACAGGGGCACAGATACGCAGTATTTT
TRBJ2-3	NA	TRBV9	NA	CASSVGFRSDSFTDTQYF	TGTGCCAGCAGCGTAGGTTTCAGGTCGGATTCGTTCACAGATACGCAGTATTTT
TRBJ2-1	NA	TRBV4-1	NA	CASSQGRAYSSYNEQFF	TGCGCCAGCAGCCAAGGTCGGGCGTACAGCTCCTACAATGAGCAGTTCTTC
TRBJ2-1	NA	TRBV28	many	CATATGARNEQFF	TGTGCCACCGCCACGGGTGCCCGCAATGAGCAGTTCTTC
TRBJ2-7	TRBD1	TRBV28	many	CASSSRQGRYF	TGTGCCAGCAGTTCCCGACAGGGAAGGTACTTC
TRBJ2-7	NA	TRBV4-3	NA	CAKRRQAPGWFVSYEQYF	TGCGCCAAGAGACGACAGGCCCCAGGATGGTTCGTCAGCTACGAGCAGTACTTC
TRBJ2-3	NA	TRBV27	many	CASNSGPRTDTQYF	TGTGCCAGCAATTCGGGACCGCGCACAGATACGCAGTATTTT
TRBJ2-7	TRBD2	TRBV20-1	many	CSARDPVGLAQLYEQYF	TGCAGTGCTAGAGATCCTGTCGGACTAGCGCAACTCTACGAGCAGTACTTC
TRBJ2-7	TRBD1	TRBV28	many	CASSRGQGGSYEQYF	TGTGCCAGCAGCCGGGGACAGGGGGGCTCCTACGAGCAGTACTTC
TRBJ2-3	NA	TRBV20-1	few	CSADPQVGQTTSTDTQYF	TGCAGTGCTGACCCCCAGGTTGGGCAGACTACTAGCACAGATACGCAGTATTTT
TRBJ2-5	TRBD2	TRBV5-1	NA	CASSSGLAGLGQETQYF	TGTGCCAGCAGCTCCGGACTAGCGGGGCTCGGCCAAGAGACCCAGTACTTC
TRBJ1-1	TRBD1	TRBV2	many	CASSRDRAVTEAFF	TGTGCCAGCAGTAGAGACAGGGCAGTCACTGAAGCTTTCTTT
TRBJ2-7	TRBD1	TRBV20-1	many	CSARDPRQGWGEQYF	TGCAGTGCTAGAGATCCACGACAGGGATGGGGCGAGCAGTACTTC
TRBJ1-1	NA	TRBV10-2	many	CASSDSDRGLAEAFF	TGCGCCAGCAGTGATTCTGACAGAGGGTTGGCTGAAGCTTTCTTT
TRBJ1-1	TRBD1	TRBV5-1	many	CASSLDRGRFNTEAFF	TGCGCCAGCAGCTTGGACAGGGGGCGTTTTAACACTGAAGCTTTCTTT
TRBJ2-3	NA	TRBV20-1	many	CSASLGQGSFSTDTQYF	TGCAGTGCTAGTCTGGGCCAGGGCAGCTTTAGCACAGATACGCAGTATTTT
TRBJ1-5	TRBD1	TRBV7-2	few	CASSSGQGGQPQHF	TGTGCCAGCAGCTCGGGACAGGGAGGTCAGCCCCAGCATTTT
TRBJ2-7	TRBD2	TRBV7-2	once	CASSLVASGVYKQYF	TGTGCCAGCAGCTTAGTGGCTAGCGGGGTCTACAAGCAGTACTTC
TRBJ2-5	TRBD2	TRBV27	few	CASSYLAGGETQYF	TGTGCCAGCAGTTATCTAGCGGGGGGAGAGACCCAGTACTTC
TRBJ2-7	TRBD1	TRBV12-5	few	CASGLRAHRGHAYEQYF	TGTGCTAGTGGTTTGAGGGCCCACAGGGGGCACGCCTACGAGCAGTACTTC
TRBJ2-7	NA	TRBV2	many	CASSEALSTESSYEQYF	TGTGCCAGCAGTGAAGCCCTTTCGACAGAGAGCTCCTACGAGCAGTACTTC
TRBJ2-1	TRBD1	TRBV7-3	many	CASSSPGTGNEQFF	TGTGCCAGCAGCTCCCCCGGGACAGGGAATGAGCAGTTCTTC